The sequence of this T cell receptor beta chain was determined in a study of CD8+CD57+ T cells in acquired aplastic anemia. Ten or more counts support this clonotype. CDR3 size: 15 residues. V lost 4 bases to trimming and J lost 8 bases; unmatched junction nucleotides: 5. Germline loops: CDR1 SEHNR, CDR2 FQNEAQ (reference sequence). Whoever was chosen for sequencing had shown CD8+CD57+ cell expansion by flow cytometry. According to the study, genomic DNA was the template for TCR beta VDJ and CDR3 profiling. TCRdb fed the reads into MiXCR, producing one record per CDR3 protein. The sample shows hundreds of thousands of distinct CDR3 sequences, roughly 34% of them seen only once.

Sequencing input: sorted CD4+, CD8+, or CD8+CD57+ T cells (not recorded which) from PBMCs. This chain connects TRBV7-9 to TRBJ2-1, with TRBD2 matching 13 bases. This TCR derives from a human donor with aplastic anemia. CDR3 sequence: CASSSRTSGSDEQFF. Here the CDR3 DNA reads TGTGCCAGCAGCTCTAGGACTAGCGGGAGTGATGAGCAGTTCTTC.